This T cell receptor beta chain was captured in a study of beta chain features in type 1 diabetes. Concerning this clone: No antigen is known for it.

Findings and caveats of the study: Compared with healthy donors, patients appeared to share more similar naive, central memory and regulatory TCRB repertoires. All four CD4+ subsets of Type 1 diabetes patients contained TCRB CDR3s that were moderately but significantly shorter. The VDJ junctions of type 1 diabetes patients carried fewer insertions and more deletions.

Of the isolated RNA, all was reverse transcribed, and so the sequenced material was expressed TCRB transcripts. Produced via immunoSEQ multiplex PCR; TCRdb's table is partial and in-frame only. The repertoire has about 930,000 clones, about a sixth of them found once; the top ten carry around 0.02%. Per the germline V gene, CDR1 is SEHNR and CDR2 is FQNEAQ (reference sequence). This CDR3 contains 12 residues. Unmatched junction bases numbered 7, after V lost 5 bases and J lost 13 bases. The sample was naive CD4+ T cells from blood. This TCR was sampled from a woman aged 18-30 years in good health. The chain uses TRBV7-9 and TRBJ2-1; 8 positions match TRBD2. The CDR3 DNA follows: TGTGCCAGCAGCCCAAACCGGGAGGGCCAGTTCTTC. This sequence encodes CASSPNREGQFF. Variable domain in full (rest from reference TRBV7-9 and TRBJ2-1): DTGVSQNPRHKITKRGQNVTFRCDPISEHNRLYWYRQTLGQGPEFLTYFQNEAQLEKSRLLSDRFSAERPKGSFSTLEIQRTEQGDSAMYLCASSPNREGQFFGPGTRLTVL.